The sequence of this TCR beta chain was determined in a study of identical twins. Germline V lookup: CDR1 SEHNR, CDR2 FQNEAQ (reference sequence). Germline trimming cut 9 bases from V and 3 bases from J; bases unmatched to any gene: 8. CDR3 size: 13 residues. TCRdb reprocessed the 5' RACE reads via MiXCR and lists one record per CDR3 protein. The sample consists of approximately 680,000 distinct CDR3 sequences, under 8.5% of them appearing once. The same data also contributed to another study, on yellow fever vaccine responses in identical twins.

The sample consisted of PBMCs. This chain joins TRBV7-9 and TRBJ2-7, with TRBD2 matching over 7 bases. The TCR was taken from a woman in her late teens or twenties in good health. CDR3 region: CARSPREGYEQYF. The CDR3 DNA sequence: TGTGCCAGGAGCCCCAGGGAGGGCTACGAGCAGTACTTC.